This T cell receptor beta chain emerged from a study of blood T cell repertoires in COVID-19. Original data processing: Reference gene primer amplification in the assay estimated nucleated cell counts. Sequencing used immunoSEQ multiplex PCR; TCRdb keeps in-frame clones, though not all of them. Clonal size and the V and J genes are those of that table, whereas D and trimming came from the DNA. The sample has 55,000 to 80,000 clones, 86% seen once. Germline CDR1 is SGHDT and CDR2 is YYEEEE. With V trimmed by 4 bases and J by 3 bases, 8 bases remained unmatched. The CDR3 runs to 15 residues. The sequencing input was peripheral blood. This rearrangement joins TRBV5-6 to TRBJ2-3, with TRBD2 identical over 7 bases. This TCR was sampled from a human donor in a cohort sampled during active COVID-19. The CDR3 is CASSPDGGGTDTQYF. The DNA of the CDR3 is TGTGCCAGCAGCCCGGACGGGGGAGGGACAGATACGCAGTATTTT.